This passage covers 14 T cell receptor beta chains from one sample sequenced in a study of T cell changes during pregnancy in multiple sclerosis (dated by TCRdb to between 2018 and 2021). The library was produced with the immunoSEQ multiplex PCR assay. Held by TCRdb, this immuneACCESS table contains in-frame sequences only and omits some clones. Under half of the omission traces to an unresolved V gene where checked; the cause of the rest is unknown. In this sample the table shows approximately 44,000 clones, roughly nine tenths of which occur a single time. Of the sample, approximately 0.59% falls within the top ten clones. The sample was CD4+ T cells from peripheral blood mononuclear cells, taken in the first trimester of pregnancy. The receptors were sampled from a female donor with multiple sclerosis, enrolled in a pregnancy study.

The chain combines TRBV6-1 with TRBJ1-2; TRBD1 is a possible D gene (6 bases). The germline gives CDR1 MNHNS, CDR2 SASEGT. V gave up 3 bases and J gave up 2 bases, with 13 bases separating them. CDR3 length: 15 residues. The CDR3 here is CASSEWGTRNYGYTF. The CDR3 nucleotides read TGTGCCAGCAGTGAGTGGGGGACAAGAAACTATGGCTACACCTTC.

The chain joins TRBV9 to TRBJ2-1; D might be TRBD2 (6 bases). The germline V gene has CDR1 SGDLS and CDR2 YYNGEE. The CDR3 sequence is 16 residues long. With 0 bases removed from V and 0 bases from J, the gap between germline ends came to 10 bases. The CDR3 DNA sequence: TGTGCCAGCAGCGTAGCTAGCGACAGCTCCTACAATGAGCAGTTCTTC. Translating it yields CASSVASDSSYNEQFF.

Only a few counts were recorded for this clone. J is TRBJ2-1 and V is TRBV29-1; 11 positions match TRBD2. This CDR3 contains 15 residues. J lost 7 bases, V lost 5 bases, and 10 bases had no gene match. The V gene's germline CDR1 is SQVTM and CDR2 ANQGSEA. The DNA for the CDR3 is TGCAGCGTTCCCCAGACTAGCGGGATTTTAAATGAGCAGTTCTTC. Translating gives CSVPQTSGILNEQFF.

This clone came up once. The chain uses TRBV30 and TRBJ2-7, with 7 bases identical to TRBD1. The CDR3 length is 14 residues. V gave up 6 bases and J gave up 7 bases; unmatched junction bases: 15. Germline CDR1 and CDR2: GTSNPN and SVGIG (reference sequence). The CDR3 reads CACRQGALYPEQYF. The DNA of the CDR3 is TGTGCCTGCCGACAGGGAGCGCTATACCCGGAGCAGTACTTC.

The J gene is TRBJ2-1, the V gene TRBV7-2, with 7 bases identical to TRBD2. CDR3 size: 16 residues. Looked up from germline, CDR1 is SGHTA and CDR2 is FQGNSA. J gave up 2 bases and V 3 bases, and 7 bases lay outside the gene matches. The CDR3: CASSLVGGLPYNEQFF. The CDR3, as DNA: TGTGCCAGCAGCTTGGTGGGAGGGCTTCCCTACAATGAGCAGTTCTTC.

This chain joins TRBV19 and TRBJ2-1; 12 positions agree with TRBD2. This CDR3 comprises 16 residues. The V gene end was trimmed by 5 bases and the J gene end by 2 bases; junction bases not matched to a gene: 4. Germline V lookup: CDR1 LNHDA, CDR2 SQIVND (reference sequence). As DNA, the CDR3 is TGTGCCAGTAGTCCACTAGCGGGAGGAGCCTACAATGAGCAGTTCTTC. Translated, it gives CASSPLAGGAYNEQFF.

This chain uses TRBV28 with TRBJ2-3; 10 bases fit TRBD2. V lost 6 bases and J lost 5; bases outside the gene matches: 11. This CDR3 is built from 16 residues. Germline CDR1 reads MDHEN; CDR2 reads SYDVKM. CDR3 sequence: CASSSLLKREGDTQYF. The CDR3 DNA reads TGTGCCAGCAGCAGCCTACTAAAGCGGGAGGGAGATACGCAGTATTTT.

V is TRBV6-5 and J is TRBJ2-4; TRBD2 aligns across 10 bases. CDR1 and CDR2 from the germline V gene are MNHEY and SVGAGI. This CDR3 comprises 15 residues. Trimming removed 5 bases from V and 1 base from J; junction bases left unmatched: 2. The CDR3, as DNA: TGTGCCAGCAGTATGACTAGCGGGGCCAAAAACATTCAGTACTTC. As protein: CASSMTSGAKNIQYF.

In its sample, this clone was seen once. The V call is TRBV4-3, the J call TRBJ1-2, with D uncertain. V was clipped by 0 bases and J by 4 bases, with 9 bases between them. This CDR3 comprises 14 residues. In germline, CDR1 is LGHNA, CDR2 YSLEER. Written as DNA, the CDR3 is TGCGCCAGCAGCCAAGAGAAGGGAGCCTATGGCTACACCTTC. It encodes CASSQEKGAYGYTF.

The gene calls are TRBV6-1 and TRBJ2-7; perhaps TRBD2 as D (6 bases). Germline V lookup: CDR1 MNHNS, CDR2 SASEGT. Trimming pared 2 bases from V and 6 bases from J, leaving 17 bases between. The CDR3 length is 15 residues. CDR3 residues: CASSEYSAGTFEQYF. CDR3 DNA sequence: TGTGCCAGCAGTGAATATTCGGCGGGAACATTCGAGCAGTACTTC.

To note about this clone: The sample has other DNA sequences that encode this CDR3 too. CDR3 sequence reads: CASSVQEGAYEQYF. In DNA, the CDR3 is TGTGCCAGCAGCGTGCAGGAGGGAGCCTACGAGCAGTACTTC. The gene calls are TRBV9 and TRBJ2-7; possible D gene TRBD2, 6 bases. V was shortened by 2 bases and J by 2 bases, with 11 bases between the two germline ends. The length of the CDR3 is 14 residues. Germline V gene lookup returns CDR1 SGDLS and CDR2 YYNGEE. Complete variable domain (other parts from reference TRBV9 and TRBJ2-7): DSGVTQTPKHLITATGQRVTLRCSPRSGDLSVYWYQQSLDQGLQFLIQYYNGEERAKGNILERFSAQQFPDLHSELNLSSLELGDSALYFCASSVQEGAYEQYFGPGTRLTVT.

The chain combines TRBV6-1 with TRBJ2-5; no clear D. The J call is doubtful: the DNA matches TRBJ2-7 better. Germline V CDR1 and CDR2: MNHNS, SASEGT. The CDR3 extends over 11 amino acids. The CDR3: CASNEAYEQYF. CDR3 sequence (DNA): TGTGCCAGCAACGAAGCCTACGAGCAGTACTTC.

The genes are TRBV9 and TRBJ2-5; 9 bases agree with TRBD2. V trimming: 3 bases; J trimming: 9 bases; junction bases outside the gene matches: 12. The CDR3 is made up of 15 amino acids. CDR1 and CDR2 from the germline V gene are SGDLS and YYNGEE. Here the CDR3 DNA reads TGTGCCAGCAGCGGATCCGGGACGGGCGGGAGGGCCCAGTACTTC. Its translation: CASSGSGTGGRAQYF.

CDR3 sequence: CASRDRGNTEAFF. DNA of the CDR3: TGCGCCAGCAGGGACAGGGGAAACACTGAAGCTTTCTTT. The rearrangement uses TRBV10-2 and TRBJ1-1; 9 bases are shared with TRBD1. In germline, CDR1 is WSHSY, CDR2 SAAADI. CDR3 length equals 13 residues. With V trimmed by 6 bases and J by 2 bases, 1 base remained unmatched.